Listed here are 23 T cell receptor beta chains from one sample, sequenced in a study of blood T cells in healthy people across ages. Next came a second PCR, run for about 7 to 12 cycles, which used a sample-barcoded 5' primer along with a J-beta primer mix. TCRdb re-analysed the 5' RACE reads in MiXCR, keeping a single row per CDR3 protein. The sample holds 1 million or so distinct CDR3 sequences; around 25% are singletons and the top ten take approximately 0.7%. The same specimen was also included in a second study, on T cells of mothers and their children.

The sample consisted of blood. Receptors originate from a girl aged 2-15 years in good health.

This clonotype was counted only a few times. The CDR3 is CASSESGAGDGYTF. The CDR3 DNA reads as TGCGCCAGCAGTGAGTCTGGGGCGGGAGATGGCTACACCTTC. V and J are TRBV10-2 and TRBJ1-2; maybe TRBD1 (5 bases). V was pared by 0 bases and J by 6 bases, with 11 bases between. Looked up from germline, CDR1 is WSHSY and CDR2 is SAAADI. There are 14 residues in the CDR3.

This clonotype was counted only a few times. The V and J genes are TRBV24-1 and TRBJ2-5, with TRBD1 matching over 7 bases. J gave up 4 bases and V 4 bases, and 8 bases lay outside the gene matches. The CDR3 extends over 15 amino acids. The germline gives CDR1 KGHDR, CDR2 SFDVKD. CDR3 nucleotides: TGTGCCACCAGTGACCGCAGGGACAGCCCAGAGACCCAGTACTTC. Protein sequence: CATSDRRDSPETQYF.

The chain uses TRBV29-1 and TRBJ2-5; D is uncertain. CDR1 is SQVTM and CDR2 is ANQGSEA in the germline V gene. The CDR3 totals 11 residues. Trimming took off 1 base at V and 5 bases at J, with 5 bases between the two ends. In DNA form, the CDR3 reads TGCAGCGTTGAAGCGTCGGAGACCCAGTACTTC. This sequence encodes CSVEASETQYF.

This sequence joins TRBV20-1 and TRBJ2-1; 7 bases agree with TRBD1. The CDR3 has 13 amino acids. The junction had 5 bases not matched to a gene; V was cut back by 3 bases and J by 6 bases. The germline CDR1 and CDR2 sequences are DFQATT and SNEGSKA (reference sequence). The CDR3 coding sequence is TGCAGTGCTAGTGGGGGACAGCTCAATGAGCAGTTCTTC. Translation gives CSASGGQLNEQFF.

The chain couples TRBV20-1 to TRBJ1-5, with TRBD1 identical over 8 bases. The junction had 6 bases not matched to a gene; V was cut back by 6 bases and J by 5 bases. In germline, CDR1 is DFQATT, CDR2 SNEGSKA (reference sequence). The CDR3 is 13 residues long. The CDR3 DNA follows: TGCAGTGCCCCAAACAGGGGGGATCAGCCCCAGCATTTT. The encoded protein is CSAPNRGDQPQHF.

This sequence joins TRBV12-3 or TRBV12-4 and TRBJ2-3; 9 positions match TRBD1. V shed 5 bases, J shed 10 bases, and the junction held 16 bases outside the gene matches. The CDR3 extends over 16 amino acids. The CDR3 is CASSPGGTGRSNAQYF. The CDR3, as DNA: TGTGCCAGCAGTCCCGGGGGGACAGGGAGGTCAAATGCGCAGTATTTT.

This clonotype was counted only a few times. The genes are TRBV29-1 and TRBJ2-3; D could derive from TRBD1 or TRBD2 (6 bases each). The germline CDR1 and CDR2 sequences are SQVTM and ANQGSEA. The CDR3 has 13 residues. CDR3 sequence (DNA): TGCGTTGGAAGGGGGGCAGAGAGGTGGACGCAGTATTTT. Translated, it gives CVGRGAERWTQYF.

This clonotype appeared a few times. The chain employs TRBV6-2 or TRBV6-3 and TRBJ2-2; D remains ambiguous. The CDR3 spans 14 residues. Trimming cost V 5 bases and J 0 bases, with 7 bases left between them. CDR1 is MNHEY, CDR2 SVGEGT, per germline. CDR3 loop: CASSHRPNTGELFF. The CDR3 nucleotides are TGTGCCAGCAGTCACAGACCGAACACCGGGGAGCTGTTTTTT.

This sequence joins TRBV28 and TRBJ1-1; D remains unclear. Germline CDR1 is MDHEN and CDR2 is SYDVKM. The CDR3 loop spans 14 amino acids. Trimming left V 6 bases short and J 6 bases short, with 17 bases between. The CDR3 loop reads CASSPGPPWAEAFF. CDR3 sequence (DNA): TGTGCCAGCAGCCCCGGCCCCCCGTGGGCTGAAGCTTTCTTT. Using reference TRBV28 and TRBJ1-1 for the parts outside the CDR3, the full variable domain is DVKVTQSSRYLVKRTGEKVFLECVQDMDHENMFWYRQDPGLGLRLIYFSYDVKMKEKGDIPEGYSVSREKKERFSLILESASTNQTSMYLCASSPGPPWAEAFFGQGTRLTVV.

This clonotype was counted between two and nine times. The rearrangement links TRBV29-1 to TRBJ2-7, with 11 bases lining up with TRBD2. This CDR3 has 14 amino acids. V lost 6 bases and J lost 3; bases outside the gene matches: 7. Germline V gene lookup returns CDR1 SQVTM and CDR2 ANQGSEA. The CDR3 is CSVATSGELYEQYF. Written as DNA, the CDR3 is TGCAGCGTAGCGACTAGCGGGGAACTCTACGAGCAGTACTTC.

This clonotype was recorded a few times. The V and J genes are TRBV2 and TRBJ1-5, with a weak D call TRBD1 (6 bases). The CDR3 sequence is 13 residues long. Germline V lookup: CDR1 SNHLY, CDR2 FYNNEI. V was trimmed by 2 bases and J by 9 bases, leaving 11 bases between them. The DNA of the CDR3 is TGTGCCAGCAGTGAATGGGACATCCGGCCCCAGCATTTT. The encoded protein is CASSEWDIRPQHF.

The V gene is TRBV15, the J gene TRBJ1-1, with D possibly being TRBD1 (5 bases). The length of the CDR3 is 13 residues. CDR1 is LNHNV and CDR2 is YYDKDF in the germline V gene (reference sequence). V was clipped by 5 bases and J by 5 bases, with 12 bases between them. CDR3 amino acids: CATSYAGKTEAFF. Written as DNA, the CDR3 is TGTGCCACCAGCTACGCAGGGAAAACTGAAGCTTTCTTT.

This clonotype appeared a few times. This chain uses TRBV13 with TRBJ2-3, with 9 bases fitting TRBD2. J gave up 5 bases and V 3 bases, and 18 bases lay outside the gene matches. There are 19 residues in the CDR3. Germline CDR1 and CDR2: PRHDT and FYEKMQ (reference sequence). CDR3 nucleotides: TGTGCCAGCAGCTTCCCGGTCCTAGCGGGGACAGACAGGAAAGATACGCAGTATTTT. This translates into CASSFPVLAGTDRKDTQYF.

This clonotype was seen once. CDR3 DNA sequence: TGTGCCAGCAGTTTGGGAGCGGGGGTAGGTGAGCAGTTCTTC. Its translation: CASSLGAGVGEQFF. The chain couples TRBV12-3 or TRBV12-4 to TRBJ2-1; 8 nucleotides align to TRBD2. The CDR3 runs 14 residues. V shed 3 bases, J shed 9 bases, and the junction held 7 bases outside the gene matches.

This clonotype was picked up a small number of times. V and J are TRBV28 and TRBJ2-5; TRBD1 matches at 9 bases. The length of the CDR3 is 12 residues. The J segment lost 4 bases and the V segment lost 11 bases, leaving 5 bases of the junction unmatched. The germline V gene has CDR1 MDHEN and CDR2 SYDVKM. The CDR3 sequence is CAGGTGSETQYF. The DNA of the CDR3 is TGTGCCGGAGGGACAGGGTCAGAGACCCAGTACTTC.

This clonotype has just a few counts. The chain uses TRBV6-6 and TRBJ2-1, with D possibly matching TRBD1 (6 bases). The closer fit of TRBJ2-5 to the DNA end suggests the J call may be wrong. CDR3 length: 13 residues. Per the germline V gene, CDR1 is MNHNY and CDR2 is SVGAGI (reference sequence). CDR3 region: CAGNRDPQETQYF. The CDR3 DNA sequence: TGTGCCGGAAACAGGGACCCCCAAGAGACCCAGTACTTC.

The chain is built from TRBV20-1 and TRBJ2-3, with D uncertain. The CDR3 extends over 15 amino acids. Trimming removed 2 bases at V and 0 bases at J, with 12 bases between. CDR1 and CDR2 (germline): DFQATT, SNEGSKA (reference sequence). The CDR3 is CSARWQSLSTDTQYF. DNA of the CDR3: TGCAGTGCTAGATGGCAGTCACTAAGCACAGATACGCAGTATTTT.

This clonotype was observed a few times. This chain joins TRBV25-1 and TRBJ1-1; D ambiguous. The CDR3 runs 11 residues. V gave up 7 bases and J gave up 1 base, with 4 bases separating them. The germline gives CDR1 MGHDK, CDR2 SYGVNS. Written as DNA, the CDR3 is TGTGCCAGCATCGGGAACACTGAAGCTTTCTTT. Residues: CASIGNTEAFF.

With regard to this clonotype: Mismatch with germline at one junction end may stem from a read error. The V call is TRBV6-5, the J call TRBJ1-5; TRBD1 matches 7 bases. The CDR3 is 13 amino acids. Per germline, CDR1 MNHEY and CDR2 SVGAGI. CDR3 bases: TGTGCCAGCAGTTTCAATCGGGGACAGCCCCTGCATTTT. Protein product: CASSFNRGQPLHF.

The chain carries TRBV5-1 and TRBJ2-2; 10 positions agree with TRBD2. Per germline, CDR1 SGHRS and CDR2 YFSETQ. With V trimmed by 5 bases and J by 4 bases, 8 bases remained unmatched. This CDR3 region has 16 residues. The CDR3, as DNA: TGCGCCAGCAGTTCACTAGCGGGAAGGAGCACCGGGGAGCTGTTTTTT. Translated: CASSSLAGRSTGELFF.

This clonotype was recorded a few times. V gene TRBV7-9 combines with J gene TRBJ1-4; D not resolved. This CDR3 is 15 amino acids long. Germline V lookup: CDR1 SEHNR, CDR2 FQNEAQ (reference sequence). Trimming cost V 1 base and J 2 bases, with 8 bases left between them. CDR3 sequence (DNA): TGTGCCAGCAGCTTAGACGTCCTCACTAATGAAAAACTGTTTTTT. This codes for CASSLDVLTNEKLFF.

The V and J genes are TRBV9 and TRBJ1-3; 9 positions match TRBD1. CDR1 is SGDLS and CDR2 is YYNGEE in the germline V gene. Trimming cost V 3 bases and J 4 bases; bases outside gene matches: 5. CDR3 length: 15 residues. The CDR3 nucleotides are TGTGCCAGCAGCGCACAGGGGGCGTACGGAAACACCATATATTTT. Its protein is CASSAQGAYGNTIYF. Full variable domain (rest looked up from reference TRBV9 and TRBJ1-3): DSGVTQTPKHLITATGQRVTLRCSPRSGDLSVYWYQQSLDQGLQFLIQYYNGEERAKGNILERFSAQQFPDLHSELNLSSLELGDSALYFCASSAQGAYGNTIYFGEGSWLTVV.

This rearrangement joins TRBV2 to TRBJ2-5; 7 bases fit TRBD2. The DNA end is more similar to TRBJ2-1, so the J call may be wrong. The CDR3 sequence is 14 residues long. Per germline, CDR1 SNHLY and CDR2 FYNNEI. The CDR3 is CASSGLAVNNEQFF. CDR3 in DNA: TGTGCCAGCAGTGGACTAGCAGTAAACAATGAGCAGTTCTTC.